A selection of T cell receptor beta chains follows, all from one sample in a study of blood T cell repertoires in COVID-19. The table came from immunoSEQ multiplex PCR; TCRdb's copy has only in-frame clones and leaves some out. The sample has approximately 250,000 clones, around nine tenths seen once; the top ten hold about 8.7%. Material for sequencing was peripheral blood. The source of these receptors is a man aged 35 to 55 with active or convalescent COVID-19. The CDR3 runs from the conserved cysteine through the conserved F or W. The D gene is left open where the match is weak. Only part of the rows carry a size: once, few, many, or a class if the clone is expanded.

V gene: TRBV7-6; clone size: .; J gene: TRBJ1-6; D gene: .; CDR3 protein: CASSSAGAGGSPLHF; CDR3 DNA: TGTGCCAGCAGCTCTGCGGGGGCTGGAGGTTCACCCCTCCACTTT
V gene: TRBV2; clone size: .; J gene: TRBJ1-5; D gene: TRBD1; CDR3 protein: CASSWDSYSNQPQHF; CDR3 DNA: TGTGCCAGCAGTTGGGACAGTTATAGCAATCAGCCCCAGCATTTT
V gene: TRBV18; clone size: .; J gene: TRBJ1-5; D gene: .; CDR3 protein: CASSPETGVGQPQHF; CDR3 DNA: TGTGCCAGCTCCCCCGAGACGGGGGTGGGTCAGCCCCAGCATTTT
V gene: TRBV18; clone size: few; J gene: TRBJ1-5; D gene: .; CDR3 protein: CASSHRRTVGNQPQHF; CDR3 DNA: TGTGCCAGCTCACACAGGAGGACAGTCGGCAATCAGCCCCAGCATTTT
V gene: TRBV9; clone size: .; J gene: TRBJ1-4; D gene: .; CDR3 protein: CASSVVLGSKLFF; CDR3 DNA: TGTGCCAGCAGCGTAGTACTGGGCTCCAAACTGTTTTTT
V gene: TRBV5-1; clone size: .; J gene: TRBJ1-1; D gene: TRBD1; CDR3 protein: CASSIGTGGPTEAFF; CDR3 DNA: TGCGCCAGCAGCATCGGGACAGGGGGACCCACTGAAGCTTTCTTT
V gene: TRBV5-6; clone size: .; J gene: TRBJ2-7; D gene: TRBD2; CDR3 protein: CASSLGLAATYEQYF; CDR3 DNA: TGTGCCAGCAGCTTGGGGCTAGCGGCTACCTACGAGCAGTACTTC
V gene: TRBV6-5; clone size: .; J gene: TRBJ2-7; D gene: TRBD2; CDR3 protein: CASSYGTSGEVYEQYF; CDR3 DNA: TGTGCCAGCAGTTACGGGACTAGCGGGGAAGTCTACGAGCAGTACTTC
V gene: TRBV19; clone size: once; J gene: TRBJ1-2; D gene: .; CDR3 protein: CASSLRSYGYTF; CDR3 DNA: TGTGCCAGTAGTCTGAGGAGCTATGGCTACACCTTC
V gene: TRBV12-3/TRBV12-4; clone size: once; J gene: TRBJ2-3; D gene: TRBD1; CDR3 protein: CATRTGRTDTQYF; CDR3 DNA: TGTGCCACCCGGACAGGGCGCACAGATACGCAGTATTTT
V gene: TRBV12-3/TRBV12-4; clone size: once; J gene: TRBJ1-1; D gene: TRBD1; CDR3 protein: CASRRQGNTEAFF; CDR3 DNA: TGTGCCAGCAGAAGACAGGGGAACACTGAAGCTTTCTTT
V gene: TRBV10-1; clone size: once; J gene: TRBJ2-2; D gene: TRBD1; CDR3 protein: CASSEIVTGETGELFF; CDR3 DNA: TGCGCCAGCAGTGAGATTGTCACAGGGGAAACCGGGGAGCTGTTTTTT
V gene: TRBV29-1; clone size: few; J gene: TRBJ1-5; D gene: TRBD1; CDR3 protein: CSVVQGQGQPQHF; CDR3 DNA: TGCAGCGTTGTACAGGGACAGGGGCAGCCCCAGCATTTT
V gene: TRBV5-4; clone size: .; J gene: TRBJ2-1; D gene: .; CDR3 protein: CASSLDPSSYNEQFF; CDR3 DNA: TGTGCCAGCAGCTTAGATCCGAGCTCCTACAATGAGCAGTTCTTC
V gene: TRBV5-1; clone size: .; J gene: TRBJ2-3; D gene: TRBD1; CDR3 protein: CASSSNRGLRTDTQYF; CDR3 DNA: TGCGCCAGCAGCTCCAACAGGGGGCTTCGCACAGATACGCAGTATTTT